The following is a T cell receptor (beta chain) sequence with its context. Trimming stripped 1 base from V and 4 bases from J, with 2 bases between. The CDR3 has 13 residues. Germline V gene data show CDR1 as SGHDN and CDR2 as FVKESK. This specimen comes from a study of response to subunit inactivated influenza vaccine. Each CDR3 protein is one row after TCRdb ran MiXCR on the RT-PCR reads. The sample lists about 240,000 distinct CDR3 sequences, over 9% occurring once. V is TRBV14 and J is TRBJ1-6; D call uncertain. The clonotype was recovered from a man aged 50-59 years who received an inactivated influenza vaccine. Source: non-naive T cells sorted from PBMCs, taken roughly 15 days before vaccination. The CDR3 coding sequence is TGTGCCAGCAGCCAAGTTTATAATTCACCCCTCCACTTT. Translated: CASSQVYNSPLHF.